Below, 19 T cell receptor beta chains from the same sample are listed, as sequenced in a study of Tregs in tolerant kidney transplant recipients. Only in-frame clones appear in the TCRdb table, and some are missing; sequencing was by immunoSEQ multiplex PCR. The data hold about 240,000 clones, with about 86% observed a single time. The sample taken for sequencing was CD4+ T cells from blood. These receptors originate from a human donor in good health.

This sequence joins TRBV1 and TRBJ1-2; the DNA was not compared with TRBD1, the D call given in the table. TRBV1 is flagged as a pseudogene. The CDR3 contains 15 residues. CDR3 sequence: CTSSLHNPVNYGYTF. The CDR3 nucleotides read TGCACCAGCAGCTTGCACAACCCAGTTAACTATGGCTACACCTTC.

CDR3 DNA sequence: TGTGCCACCCTAGCCGGGGGGACCTATGGCTACACCTTC. As protein: CATLAGGTYGYTF. V usage is TRBV25-1 and J usage is TRBJ1-2; tentative D call: TRBD1 (5 bases). Germline V gene lookup returns CDR1 MGHDK and CDR2 SYGVNS. Trimming cost V 10 bases and J 4 bases, with 16 bases left between them. The CDR3 spans 13 residues.

The rearrangement uses TRBV2 and TRBJ2-1, with a tentative D call TRBD2 (5 bases). CDR3 length: 13 amino acids. The germline CDR1 and CDR2 sequences are SNHLY and FYNNEI. The V end lost 7 bases, the J end lost 6 bases, and 13 bases lay between the germline ends. This CDR3 reads CASTESEGNEQFF. DNA of the CDR3: TGTGCCAGCACTGAGTCCGAGGGCAATGAGCAGTTCTTC.

This clone was counted between two and nine times. Relative to the germline gene, one junction end is altered; a read error may explain this. The rearrangement uses TRBV6-1 and TRBJ2-1; D possibly corresponds to TRBD2 (6 bases). Germline CDR1 is MNHNS and CDR2 is SASEGT. This CDR3 is 14 amino acids long. This chain's CDR3 is CASSARDSFNEQFF. The CDR3 nucleotides are TGTGCCAGCAGTGCGAGGGACTCCTTCAATGAGCAGTTCTTC.

V usage is TRBV2 and J usage is TRBJ2-7, with 10 nucleotides matching TRBD2. Germline CDR1 reads SNHLY; CDR2 reads FYNNEI. The length of the CDR3 is 16 residues. Trimming removed 3 bases from V and 2 bases from J; junction bases left unmatched: 7. CDR3 loop: CASSDSSGGPPYEQYF. In DNA, the CDR3 is TGTGCCAGCAGTGATTCTAGCGGGGGCCCCCCCTACGAGCAGTACTTC.

This sequence joins TRBV5-6 and TRBJ1-2; D not certain. CDR1 is SGHDT, CDR2 YYEEEE, per germline. Trimming left V 4 bases short and J 4 bases short, with 8 bases between. The CDR3 contains 12 residues. CDR3 DNA: TGTGCCAGCAGCCCCCGGCGCTATGGCTACACCTTC. As protein: CASSPRRYGYTF.

The chain combines TRBV10-2 with TRBJ1-5, with D perhaps TRBD1 (6 bases). The V gene's germline CDR1 is WSHSY and CDR2 SAAADI. The germline V and J ends were trimmed by 6 bases and 2 bases, with 14 bases remaining between them. This CDR3 spans 15 amino acids. The CDR3 reads CASRDSGQRNQPQHF. In DNA form, the CDR3 reads TGCGCCAGCAGGGATTCTGGACAGCGCAATCAGCCCCAGCATTTT.

As to this clone: Different DNA sequences within this sample yield the same CDR3. This chain joins TRBV18 and TRBJ1-1; D is uncertain. Germline loops: CDR1 KGHSH, CDR2 LQKENI. V gave up 3 bases and J gave up 2 bases, with 7 bases separating them. CDR3 length equals 13 residues. Here the CDR3 reads CASSPTGNTEAFF. In DNA form, the CDR3 reads TGTGCCAGCTCACCGACCGGTAACACTGAAGCTTTCTTT.

The J gene is TRBJ1-2, the V gene TRBV5-6; D ambiguous. Trimming cost V 0 bases and J 11 bases, with 11 bases left between them. This CDR3 spans 12 amino acids. Looked up from germline, CDR1 is SGHDT and CDR2 is YYEEEE. The CDR3 loop is CASSLDRRVYTF. Here the CDR3 DNA reads TGTGCCAGCAGCTTGGATCGGAGAGTATACACCTTC.

The chain has TRBV5-5 and TRBJ2-7; D unclear. V was cut by 0 bases and J by 1 base, with 8 bases left in between. The CDR3 consists of 14 residues. Germline V gene lookup returns CDR1 SGHKS and CDR2 YYEKEE (reference sequence). The CDR3 sequence: CASSLAHVSYEQYF. The CDR3 DNA follows: TGTGCCAGCAGCTTGGCTCACGTTTCCTACGAGCAGTACTTC.

This clone was detected a few times. The chain is built from TRBV6-4 and TRBJ2-7; TRBD1 matches 9 bases. V gave up 8 bases and J gave up 0 bases; unmatched junction bases: 5. The CDR3 totals 14 residues. Germline V lookup: CDR1 MRHNA, CDR2 SNTAGT. Here the CDR3 DNA reads TGTGCCAGCGCACAGGGGGCCGGCTCCTACGAGCAGTACTTC. Translating gives CASAQGAGSYEQYF.

The rearrangement uses TRBV5-6 and TRBJ2-7, with D hard to call. Germline V gene data show CDR1 as SGHDT and CDR2 as YYEEEE. This CDR3 has 14 amino acids. The V gene lost 2 bases and the J gene lost 1 base, with 10 bases spanning the gap. CDR3 sequence (DNA): TGTGCCAGCAGCTTCACGACTCTGTCCTACGAGCAGTACTTC. It specifies CASSFTTLSYEQYF. The variable domain in full, completed from reference TRBV5-6 and TRBJ2-7, reads DAGVTQSPTHLIKTRGQQVTLRCSPKSGHDTVSWYQQALGQGPQFIFQYYEEEERQRGNFPDRFSGHQFPNYSSELNVNALLLGDSALYLCASSFTTLSYEQYFGPGTRLTVT.

This clone came up once. This rearrangement joins TRBV29-1 to TRBJ2-4; no clear D gene. The CDR3 is made up of 13 amino acids. V was clipped by 2 bases and J by 0 bases, with 5 bases between them. Germline V CDR1 and CDR2: SQVTM, ANQGSEA. CDR3 residues: CSVERLAKNIQYF. CDR3 sequence (DNA): TGCAGCGTTGAACGTCTAGCCAAAAACATTCAGTACTTC.

The genes are TRBV5-4 and TRBJ1-2, with TRBD1 matching over 9 bases. Per germline, CDR1 SGHNT and CDR2 YYREEE (reference sequence). With V trimmed by 2 bases and J by 3 bases, 5 bases remained unmatched. The CDR3 runs 15 residues. The CDR3 DNA reads as TGTGCCAGCAGCTTACCTGACAGGGGGGACTATGGCTACACCTTC. Residues: CASSLPDRGDYGYTF. The whole variable domain, filled in from reference TRBV5-4 and TRBJ1-2, reads ETGVTQSPTHLIKTRGQQVTLRCSSQSGHNTVSWYQQALGQGPQFIFQYYREEENGRGNFPPRFSGLQFPNYSSELNVNALELDDSALYLCASSLPDRGDYGYTFGSGTRLTVV.

J is TRBJ2-3 and V is TRBV19; D is unclear. The germline V and J ends were trimmed by 7 bases and 1 base, with 9 bases remaining between them. Germline CDR1 reads LNHDA; CDR2 reads SQIVND (reference sequence). The CDR3 covers 13 residues. The CDR3 spells CASTARGTDTQYF. DNA for the CDR3: TGTGCCAGTACGGCCCGGGGCACAGATACGCAGTATTTT.

This clone was found a few times. The genes are TRBV10-3 and TRBJ2-1; D is unresolved. The CDR3 is 15 amino acids. Germline-derived CDR1 and CDR2 are ENHRY and SYGVKD. V was trimmed by 0 bases and J by 2 bases, leaving 8 bases between them. CDR3: CAISESYATYNEQFF. CDR3 nucleotides: TGTGCCATCAGTGAGTCCTACGCTACCTACAATGAGCAGTTCTTC.

This clone was seen only once. This rearrangement joins TRBV9 to TRBJ1-2; tentatively, D is TRBD1 (6 bases). Germline V gene sequence: CDR1 SGDLS, CDR2 YYNGEE. The CDR3 sequence is 21 residues long. The V gene lost 0 bases and the J gene lost 4 bases, with 31 bases spanning the gap. The CDR3 bases are TGTGCCAGCAGCGTAGACGAATGGCGGCAGCTCCAAGGGCAGGGGCTCTATGGCTACACCTTC. Translating gives CASSVDEWRQLQGQGLYGYTF.

The chain joins TRBV6-1 to TRBJ1-5; 9 bases are shared with TRBD1. The CDR3 totals 15 residues. V lost 3 bases and J lost 2; bases outside the gene matches: 2. Germline loops: CDR1 MNHNS, CDR2 SASEGT. The CDR3, as DNA: TGTGCCAGCAGTGACCGGACAGGGGGCAATCAGCCCCAGCATTTT. Its protein is CASSDRTGGNQPQHF.

The rearrangement uses TRBV5-1 and TRBJ1-4; D remains unclear. The CDR3 has 15 residues. Germline V gene sequence: CDR1 SGHRS, CDR2 YFSETQ. The V gene lost 1 base and the J gene lost 3 bases, with 10 bases spanning the gap. CDR3 nucleotide sequence: TGCGCCAGCAGCTTGAAGGGAGCGGCTAATGAAAAACTGTTTTTT. Its translation is CASSLKGAANEKLFF.